The present TCR beta chain was sequenced within a study of T cells in Graves' hyperthyroidism and ophthalmopathy (dated by TCRdb to about 2019). With respect to the entire study: Peripheral blood was collected at initial diagnosis, before any treatment. For training and testing, the 100 patients in the discovery cohort were randomly divided in a 7:3 ratio. After sampling, hyperthyroidism patients received methimazole starting at 30 mg daily, and ophthalmopathy patients received high-dose intravenous methylprednisolone. In about 6 Graves' hyperthyroidism patients, the study also compared T-cell repertoires from thyroid tissue with T-cell repertoires from blood. TCR Vbeta CDR3 sequencing of 130 to 150 peripheral blood samples (approximately 44 ophthalmopathy, 75 to 85 hyperthyroidism and 17 progressor patients) is reported in the paper. Prospective prediction of ophthalmopathy was tested in an independent validation cohort of some 20 hyperthyroidism patients and roughly 16 patients who later progressed to ophthalmopathy. A discovery cohort of approximately 97 patients, 43 with Graves' ophthalmopathy and approximately 60 with stable Graves' hyperthyroidism, was used to find distinguishing TCR V-J signatures. Paper-wide results and their limitations: In validation, the model predicted progression to ophthalmopathy a median of approximately 6.6 months before onset, with 70% to 71% sensitivity and roughly 73% specificity. Blood samples also contained most of the expanded thyroid clonotypes (frequency above 0.001), which suggests that blood repertoires may reflect thyroid immune responses. No statistical method was used to fix the sample size in advance, and group allocation was not hidden from the investigators. A 13 V-J signature model separated ophthalmopathy from stable hyperthyroidism, with approximately 87% sensitivity and around 84% specificity in cross-validation and 80%/75% in testing.

V and J are trimmed by 6 bases and 8 bases, and the gene matches miss 6 bases of the junction. CDR1 and CDR2 were assigned from the germline V gene as ENHRY and SYGVKD. The CDR3 runs 13 amino acids, cysteine and phenylalanine included. Just the 39-base CDR3 DNA is kept, in frame starting at base 1. The TCR beta CDR3 regions were amplified from RNA transcripts. The first round of RT-PCR for the TCR CDR3 was performed with the HTBI primer set and the Qiagen OneStep RT-PCR kit. Libraries were constructed in a second round of multiplex PCR, after which size selection and purification were carried out. Paired-end sequencing of the libraries was performed with 100 bp reads on an Illumina HiSeq2000. The paper's data handling went like this. SOAPnuke was used to process the raw data, removing reads that contained adapters or uncalled bases, had a mean Phred below 15, or lacked an exact match to the constant primer or identifier. COPE v1.2.5 was used to merge the high-quality paired reads, and each unique nucleotide sequence was defined as a clonotype. MiTCR v1.1 was used to align clonotypes to the IMGT TRBV, TRBD and TRBJ reference segments. The analysis was restricted to V-J combinations with a frequency above 0.0001, which together covered approximately 99% of the repertoires. The TCS score was defined as the ratio of F50 (clonal expansion) to E x V (chaos), calculated using BLOSUM62-based TCRdist between CDR3 peptides within each V-J. Welch's t-statistics and random forest reduced roughly 500 V-J features to 10 to 15, which were used in a naive Bayes classifier (R e1071). TCRdb reprocessed the public reads (quality trimming at Q25 with fastp, clone calling with MiXCR) and kept in-frame beta chains. Entries are consolidated by CDR3 protein sequence, retaining the most common genes and DNA. The V and J calls were not made by the authors but by TCRdb's processing. In this sample the table shows some 300,000 distinct CDR3 sequences, approximately 18% of which occur a single time. Roughly 39% of the sample is taken by the ten largest.

Ophthalmopathy patients had moderately to severely active disease, Clinical Activity Score of at least 3, NOSPECS grade of at least 4, and duration under 3 months. The study excluded patients with uncontrolled infections, other autoimmune diseases, pregnancy or lactation. Diagnoses relied on clinical symptoms, serum thyroxine and TRAb, thyroid ultrasound and orbital computed tomography. Ficoll-Paque density gradient centrifugation was used to isolate PBMCs from under 11 ml of fresh peripheral blood. Trizol reagent was used to extract total RNA, and RNA quality was then checked on an Agilent 2100 Bioanalyzer. This clonotype has just a few counts. Its antigen is still unknown. Base qualities are not provided; no much larger clone lies one nucleotide away.

The chain joins TRBV10-3 to TRBJ2-1; TRBD2 fits 8 bases in the junction. Sequences were obtained from blood. This TCR derives from a man aged 45-60 years with Graves' ophthalmopathy. The CDR3 region reads CAISGTSLYEQFF. The DNA is as follows: TGTGCCATCAGCGGGACTAGTTTATATGAGCAGTTCTTC.